Shown below are 32 T cell receptor beta chains from a single sample sequenced in a study of shared clonotypes between healthy human individuals. Profiled with immunoSEQ multiplex PCR; TCRdb holds only in-frame clones, not every one. The data contain 2 million to 2.5 million clones, around 95% of them singletons. The sequenced sample consisted of naive CD4+ T cells sorted from blood. This sample's subset: CD45RA+ positively selected. The receptors stem from a man aged 18 to 35 in good health.

V is TRBV19 and J is TRBJ2-1; D unclear. Trimming left V 6 bases short and J 5 bases short, with 5 bases between. The CDR3 loop spans 11 amino acids. Germline V gene data show CDR1 as LNHDA and CDR2 as SQIVND (reference sequence). CDR3 amino acids: CASSQDNEQFF. The CDR3, as DNA: TGTGCCAGTAGCCAAGACAATGAGCAGTTCTTC.

This chain joins TRBV6-5 and TRBJ2-2; 7 bases are shared with TRBD2. Germline CDR1 and CDR2: MNHEY and SVGAGI. With V trimmed by 4 bases and J by 2 bases, 7 bases remained unmatched. The CDR3 consists of 16 residues. CDR3 nucleotides: TGTGCCAGCAGTTCCCCTTCTAGCGGAAACACCGGGGAGCTGTTTTTT. Translation gives CASSSPSSGNTGELFF.

The V and J genes are TRBV10-1 and TRBJ2-3, with 14 nucleotides matching TRBD2. The J segment lost 4 bases and the V segment lost 6 bases, leaving 3 bases of the junction unmatched. This CDR3 contains 15 residues. In germline, CDR1 is WNHNN, CDR2 SYGVQD (reference sequence). The DNA of the CDR3 is TGCGCCAGCAGCCTGACTAGCGGGAGGGCAGATACGCAGTATTTT. Its translation: CASSLTSGRADTQYF.

The chain combines TRBV6-1 with TRBJ2-7, with TRBD2 matching over 10 bases. The CDR3 runs 15 residues. The V gene end was trimmed by 2 bases and the J gene end by 2 bases; junction bases not matched to a gene: 3. From germline, CDR1 is MNHNS and CDR2 SASEGT. The CDR3 DNA follows: TGTGCCAGCAGTGAACCGGGACTAGCGACCTACGAGCAGTACTTC. Amino acids: CASSEPGLATYEQYF.

The rearrangement links TRBV7-2 to TRBJ2-1; 9 bases map to TRBD2. The CDR3 consists of 15 residues. With 6 bases clipped from V and 9 bases from J, the junction kept 12 bases outside the gene matches. The germline CDR1 and CDR2 sequences are SGHTA and FQGNSA. As DNA, the CDR3 is TGTGCCAGCAGAATCAGGGCTAGCGGGATAGGTGAGCAGTTCTTC. Translation: CASRIRASGIGEQFF.

The chain carries TRBV18 and TRBJ1-1; D ambiguous. The V and J ends lost 5 bases and 6 bases respectively, with 16 bases between them. The CDR3 runs 14 residues. Germline loops: CDR1 KGHSH, CDR2 LQKENI. CDR3 in amino acids: CASSMTNLGAEAFF. The CDR3, as DNA: TGTGCCAGCTCAATGACTAACCTTGGCGCTGAAGCTTTCTTT.

The rearrangement uses TRBV7-2 and TRBJ2-1; 11 nucleotides line up with TRBD2. The germline gives CDR1 SGHTA, CDR2 FQGNSA. This CDR3 has 18 amino acids. The trim removed 5 bases at V and 0 bases at J, leaving 9 bases unmatched. The CDR3 sequence is CASSKRGLAGGSYNEQFF. The CDR3 DNA is TGTGCCAGCAGCAAAAGAGGTCTAGCGGGAGGCTCCTACAATGAGCAGTTCTTC.

V usage is TRBV2 and J usage is TRBJ1-6; D gene uncertain. The CDR3 is 16 amino acids. Germline V gene sequence: CDR1 SNHLY, CDR2 FYNNEI. V was trimmed by 3 bases and J by 0 bases, leaving 9 bases between them. For the CDR3, the DNA is TGTGCCAGCAGTGAGAGCGAGAGCTCCTATAATTCACCCCTCCACTTT. Protein product: CASSESESSYNSPLHF.

The chain is built from TRBV19 and TRBJ1-4; D may be TRBD1 (6 bases). Germline V lookup: CDR1 LNHDA, CDR2 SQIVND (reference sequence). The CDR3 is 14 residues long. Trimming removed 3 bases from V and 7 bases from J, with 12 bases in between. The CDR3 sequence is CASSIGGPGEKLFF. The CDR3 coding sequence is TGTGCCAGTAGTATCGGGGGGCCGGGTGAAAAACTGTTTTTT. Looking up the rest from reference TRBV19 and TRBJ1-4 gives the full variable domain: DGGITQSPKYLFRKEGQNVTLSCEQNLNHDAMYWYRQDPGQGLRLIYYSQIVNDFQKGDIAEGYSVSREKKESFPLTVTSAQKNPTAFYLCASSIGGPGEKLFFGSGTQLSVL.

The V call is TRBV11-1, the J call TRBJ2-3; D is unclear. V was trimmed by 8 bases and J by 4 bases, leaving 16 bases between them. Germline lookup yields CDR1 SGHAT and CDR2 FQDESV (reference sequence). CDR3 length: 14 residues. As DNA, the CDR3 is TGTGCCAGCTCGAGGACGGAGCTGTCAGATACGCAGTATTTT. Encoded protein: CASSRTELSDTQYF.

This chain links TRBV10-3 with TRBJ2-3; 9 nucleotides match TRBD2. With V trimmed by 6 bases and J by 5 bases, 15 bases remained unmatched. The V gene's germline CDR1 is ENHRY and CDR2 SYGVKD. This CDR3 is 17 amino acids long. The CDR3 here is CAIRPTPGAGGRDTQYF. Written as DNA, the CDR3 is TGTGCCATCAGGCCAACCCCCGGGGCGGGGGGGCGAGATACGCAGTATTTT.

This clone was observed a handful of times. J is TRBJ1-2 and V is TRBV7-8; D gene ambiguous. Trimming stripped 5 bases from V and 7 bases from J, with 8 bases between. The CDR3 spans 11 residues. Per germline, CDR1 SGHVS and CDR2 FQNEAQ. In DNA, the CDR3 is TGTGCCAGCAGCCGAGCCACTGGCTACACCTTC. Protein: CASSRATGYTF.

The chain carries TRBV2 and TRBJ2-5; D possibly corresponds to TRBD1 (5 bases). CDR1 and CDR2 from the germline V gene are SNHLY and FYNNEI. This CDR3 has 14 residues. V was clipped by 1 base and J by 5 bases, with 11 bases between them. CDR3 bases: TGTGCCAGCAGTGAAGGACAGTTGGTCGAGACCCAGTACTTC. Encoded protein: CASSEGQLVETQYF.

The genes are TRBV7-2 and TRBJ2-3; D ambiguous. This CDR3 has 13 residues. Germline assignment: CDR1 SGHTA and CDR2 FQGNSA. Deletions cut 4 bases from V and 4 bases from J, with 9 bases between. CDR3 sequence: CASSYRTADTQYF. CDR3 bases: TGTGCCAGCAGCTACAGAACGGCAGATACGCAGTATTTT.

The chain has TRBV10-1 and TRBJ2-3, with 8 bases lining up with TRBD2. CDR3 length: 15 amino acids. The V and J ends lost 4 bases and 5 bases, in that order; junction bases with no gene match: 8. From germline, CDR1 is WNHNN and CDR2 SYGVQD (reference sequence). The CDR3 DNA is TGCGCCAGCAGTGGCCGGACTAGCCGTAAAGATACGCAGTATTTT. It specifies CASSGRTSRKDTQYF.

On this clone: The sample holds other DNA sequences that translate to the same CDR3. V and J are TRBV30 and TRBJ2-7; possibly TRBD1 or TRBD2 for D (5 bases each). This CDR3 has 11 residues. Germline CDR1 GTSNPN, CDR2 SVGIG (reference sequence). Trimming took off 5 bases at V and 4 bases at J, with 9 bases between the two ends. The CDR3 spells CAWGGAYEQYF. The CDR3 DNA reads as TGTGCCTGGGGGGGAGCTTACGAGCAGTACTTC.

The rearrangement joins TRBV5-4 to TRBJ1-5; 7 bases match TRBD1. The CDR3 covers 14 residues. From germline, CDR1 is SGHNT and CDR2 YYREEE (reference sequence). Unmatched junction bases numbered 2, after V lost 0 bases and J lost 5 bases. CDR3 sequence: CASSLDRGYQPQHF. CDR3 in DNA: TGTGCCAGCAGCTTGGACAGGGGTTATCAGCCCCAGCATTTT.

V and J are TRBV4-1 and TRBJ2-5; no definite D call. CDR1 is MGHRA and CDR2 is YSYEKL in the germline V gene. Trimming shortened V by 1 base and J by 2 bases, and 8 bases separated the two germline ends. The CDR3 has 14 amino acids. The CDR3: CASSQVIVQETQYF. CDR3 nucleotide sequence: TGCGCCAGCAGCCAAGTTATCGTTCAAGAGACCCAGTACTTC.

As regards this clone: Mismatch with germline at one junction end may stem from a read error. The chain uses TRBV7-7 and TRBJ1-1, with 7 nucleotides matching TRBD1. The CDR3 runs 13 residues. Germline V gene data show CDR1 as SSHAT and CDR2 as FNYEAQ (reference sequence). CDR3 DNA sequence: TGTGCTAGCAGCCCCAACAGGGGCGGGGAAGCTTTCTTT. Its translation: CASSPNRGGEAFF.

The chain combines TRBV10-1 with TRBJ2-2, with 8 bases aligning to TRBD2. There are 16 residues in the CDR3. Germline trimming cut 3 bases from V and 4 bases from J; bases unmatched to any gene: 7. Per germline, CDR1 WNHNN and CDR2 SYGVQD (reference sequence). Written as DNA, the CDR3 is TGCGCCAGCAGTGACCTCCGGGAGGGGAGCACCGGGGAGCTGTTTTTT. Protein: CASSDLREGSTGELFF.

As regards this clone: Other DNA sequences in the same sample also yield this CDR3. The gene calls are TRBV2 and TRBJ2-5; TRBD1 matches at 10 bases. After removal of 4 bases from V and 5 bases from J, the junction contained 4 bases not matched to a gene. The CDR3 loop spans 14 amino acids. Germline values: CDR1 SNHLY, CDR2 FYNNEI. CDR3 bases: TGTGCCAGCAGTGGACAGGGGGCTAGGGAGACCCAGTACTTC. It yields the protein CASSGQGARETQYF.

CDR3 bases: TGTGCCAGCAGAGATTACACTGAAGCTTTCTTT. Encoded protein: CASRDYTEAFF. The chain recombines TRBV11-2 with TRBJ1-1, with no clear D. Germline V gene data show CDR1 as SGHAT and CDR2 as FQNNGV. The germline V and J ends were trimmed by 6 bases and 3 bases, with 5 bases remaining between them. The CDR3 runs to 11 residues.

The J gene is TRBJ1-2, the V gene TRBV5-1, with 10 bases lining up with TRBD1. The CDR3 has 15 amino acids. J lost 4 bases, V lost 4 bases, and 7 bases had no gene match. CDR1 and CDR2 (germline): SGHRS, YFSETQ. The CDR3 DNA is TGCGCCAGCAGCGCGGGACAGGGGATAGGCTATGGCTACACCTTC. Protein: CASSAGQGIGYGYTF.

CDR3 coding DNA: TGTGCCAGCAGTTACTCAGTGTTAGCGGCCACAGATACGCAGTATTTT. It is translated as CASSYSVLAATDTQYF. The chain couples TRBV6-5 to TRBJ2-3; TRBD2 is a possible D gene (6 bases). Germline CDR1 reads MNHEY; CDR2 reads SVGAGI. Trimming stripped 0 bases from V and 2 bases from J, with 12 bases between. The CDR3 sequence is 16 residues long.

This clone turned up a few times. The CDR3 loop is CASSTGATNEKLFF. CDR3 bases: TGCGCCAGCAGCACAGGGGCAACTAATGAAAAACTGTTTTTT. The chain carries TRBV5-1 and TRBJ1-4, with 7 nucleotides matching TRBD1. The CDR3 sequence is 14 residues long. The germline CDR1 and CDR2 sequences are SGHRS and YFSETQ. V trimming: 4 bases; J trimming: 0 bases; junction bases outside the gene matches: 0.

The V call is TRBV10-3, the J call TRBJ1-1; D gene unclear. Germline CDR1 ENHRY, CDR2 SYGVKD. The CDR3 is 15 amino acids. V gave up 0 bases and J gave up 0 bases, with 8 bases separating them. CDR3 sequence: CAISESALLNTEAFF. CDR3 DNA: TGTGCCATCAGTGAGTCTGCTCTGTTGAACACTGAAGCTTTCTTT.

The CDR3 DNA follows: TGTGCCAGCAGCTTAGAAGCAGGTGGCACGGAAGGCTACACCTTC. Translation: CASSLEAGGTEGYTF. The V gene is TRBV7-9, the J gene TRBJ1-2; no firm D call. This CDR3 region has 15 residues. Germline V gene sequence: CDR1 SEHNR, CDR2 FQNEAQ (reference sequence). The ends were cut back, 1 base at V and 8 bases at J, with 17 bases in the middle.

The chain's CDR3 is CASSPNSVQGGEKLFF. For the CDR3, the DNA is TGTGCCAGCTCACCAAATTCGGTACAGGGAGGTGAAAAACTGTTTTTT. This chain connects TRBV18 to TRBJ1-4; the D gene is possibly TRBD1 (6 bases). Germline CDR1 and CDR2: KGHSH and LQKENI. The CDR3 spans 16 residues. V was clipped by 2 bases and J by 7 bases, with 17 bases between them.

For the CDR3, the DNA is TGCAGCGTTACGTTTTCTGGGGCCAACGTCCTGACTTTC. Translated, it gives CSVTFSGANVLTF. The rearrangement links TRBV29-1 to TRBJ2-6; D gene ambiguous. This CDR3 is built from 13 residues. Trimming shortened V by 5 bases and J by 1 base, and 6 bases separated the two germline ends. Germline loops: CDR1 SQVTM, CDR2 ANQGSEA.

CDR3 coding DNA: TGTGCCTGGATTCAAGAAAACGAGCAGTACTTC. Residues: CAWIQENEQYF. The V and J genes are TRBV30 and TRBJ2-7; D remains ambiguous. Germline V gene lookup returns CDR1 GTSNPN and CDR2 SVGIG (reference sequence). The CDR3 extends over 11 amino acids. V was shortened by 4 bases and J by 5 bases, with 9 bases between the two germline ends.

The chain is built from TRBV7-9 and TRBJ2-7; D gene unclear. The length of the CDR3 is 13 residues. The V gene lost 4 bases and the J gene lost 0 bases, with 7 bases spanning the gap. Germline V lookup: CDR1 SEHNR, CDR2 FQNEAQ (reference sequence). Written as DNA, the CDR3 is TGTGCCAGCAGCTCCCAGAGCTCCTACGAGCAGTACTTC. Protein product: CASSSQSSYEQYF.

V is TRBV7-3 and J is TRBJ2-3; D possibly corresponds to TRBD2 (6 bases). CDR3 size: 15 residues. Germline V gene data show CDR1 as SGHTA and CDR2 as FQGTGA. Trimming removed 2 bases from V and 3 bases from J, with 12 bases in between. CDR3 in amino acids: CASSLGVSGTDTQYF. DNA of the CDR3: TGTGCCAGCAGCTTAGGGGTTAGCGGAACAGATACGCAGTATTTT.